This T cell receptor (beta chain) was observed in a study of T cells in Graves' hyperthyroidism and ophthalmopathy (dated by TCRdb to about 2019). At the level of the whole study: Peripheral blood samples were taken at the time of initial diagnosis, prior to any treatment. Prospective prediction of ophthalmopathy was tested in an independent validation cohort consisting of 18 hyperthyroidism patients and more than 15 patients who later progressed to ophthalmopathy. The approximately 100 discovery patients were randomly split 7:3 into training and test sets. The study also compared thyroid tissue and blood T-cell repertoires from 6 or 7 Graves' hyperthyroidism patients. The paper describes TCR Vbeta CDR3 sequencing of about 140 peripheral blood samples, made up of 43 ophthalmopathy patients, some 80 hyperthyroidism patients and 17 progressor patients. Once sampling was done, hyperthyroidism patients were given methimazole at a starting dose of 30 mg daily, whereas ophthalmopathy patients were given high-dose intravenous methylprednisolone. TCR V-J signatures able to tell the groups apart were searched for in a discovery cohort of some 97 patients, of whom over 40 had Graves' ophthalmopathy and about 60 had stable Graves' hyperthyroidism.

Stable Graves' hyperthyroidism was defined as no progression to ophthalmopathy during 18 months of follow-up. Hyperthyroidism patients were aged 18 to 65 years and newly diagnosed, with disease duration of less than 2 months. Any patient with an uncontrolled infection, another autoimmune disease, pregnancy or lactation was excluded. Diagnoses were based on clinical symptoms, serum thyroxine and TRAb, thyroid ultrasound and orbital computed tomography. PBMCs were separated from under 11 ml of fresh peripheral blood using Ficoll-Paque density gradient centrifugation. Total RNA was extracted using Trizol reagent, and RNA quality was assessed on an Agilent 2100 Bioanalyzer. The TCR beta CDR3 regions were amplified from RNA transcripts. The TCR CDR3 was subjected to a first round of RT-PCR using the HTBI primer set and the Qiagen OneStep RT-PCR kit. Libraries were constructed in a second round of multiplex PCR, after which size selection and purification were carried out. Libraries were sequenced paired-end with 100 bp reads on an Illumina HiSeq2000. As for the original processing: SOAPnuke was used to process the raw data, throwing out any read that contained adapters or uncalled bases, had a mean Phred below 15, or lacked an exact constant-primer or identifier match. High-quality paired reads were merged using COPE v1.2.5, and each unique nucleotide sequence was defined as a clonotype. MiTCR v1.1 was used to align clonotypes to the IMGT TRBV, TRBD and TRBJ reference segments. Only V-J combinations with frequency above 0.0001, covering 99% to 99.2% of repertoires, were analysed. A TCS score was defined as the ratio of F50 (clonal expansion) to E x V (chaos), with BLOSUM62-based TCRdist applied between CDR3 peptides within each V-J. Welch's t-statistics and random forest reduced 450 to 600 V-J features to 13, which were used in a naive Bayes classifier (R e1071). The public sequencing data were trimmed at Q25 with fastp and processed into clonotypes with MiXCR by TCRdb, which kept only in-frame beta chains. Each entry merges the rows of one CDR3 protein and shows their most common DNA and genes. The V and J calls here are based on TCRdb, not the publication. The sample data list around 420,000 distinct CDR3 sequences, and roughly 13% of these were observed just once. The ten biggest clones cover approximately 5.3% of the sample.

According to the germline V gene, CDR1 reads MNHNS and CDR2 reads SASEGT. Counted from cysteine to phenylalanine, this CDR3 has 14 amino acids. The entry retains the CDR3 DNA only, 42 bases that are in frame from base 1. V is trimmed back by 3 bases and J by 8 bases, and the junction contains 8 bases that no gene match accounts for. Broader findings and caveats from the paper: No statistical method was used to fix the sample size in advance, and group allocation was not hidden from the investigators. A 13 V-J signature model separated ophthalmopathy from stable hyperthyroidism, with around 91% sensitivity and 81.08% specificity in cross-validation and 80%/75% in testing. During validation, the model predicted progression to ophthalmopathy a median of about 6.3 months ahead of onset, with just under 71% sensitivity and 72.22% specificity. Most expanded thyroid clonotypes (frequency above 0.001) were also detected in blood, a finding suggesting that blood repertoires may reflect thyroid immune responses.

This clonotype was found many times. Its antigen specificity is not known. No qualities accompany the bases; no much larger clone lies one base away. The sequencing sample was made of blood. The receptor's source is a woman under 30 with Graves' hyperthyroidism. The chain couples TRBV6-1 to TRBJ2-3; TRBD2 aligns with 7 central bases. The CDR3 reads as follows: CASSEGTSGGTQYF. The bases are TGTGCCAGCAGTGAGGGTACTTCGGGGGGTACGCAGTATTTT.